This is a list of T cell receptor beta chains from one sample in a study of blood T cell repertoires in COVID-19. TCRdb keeps only in-frame clones here, not all; method: immunoSEQ multiplex PCR. The table shows more than 200,000 clones, with about 79% occurring only once. Sequenced sample: peripheral blood. Receptors originate from a woman aged 35 to 49 who had recovered from COVID-19. CDR3s include the opening cysteine and the closing phenylalanine or tryptophan.

v_gene: TRBV6-5; j_gene: TRBJ2-3; len: 15; CDR3aa: CAAVEVGLARDTQYF
v_gene: TRBV5-1; j_gene: TRBJ2-5; len: 15; CDR3aa: CASSLRNRFQETQYF
v_gene: TRBV9; j_gene: TRBJ1-3; len: 15; CDR3aa: CASSAVGQGRNTIYF
v_gene: TRBV6-1; j_gene: TRBJ2-1; len: 14; CDR3aa: CASSHGQGLNEQFF
v_gene: TRBV7-9; j_gene: TRBJ1-2; len: 15; CDR3aa: CASSSINTGGYGYTF
v_gene: TRBV7-6; j_gene: TRBJ2-1; len: 15; CDR3aa: CASSPSGGAVWEQFF
v_gene: TRBV27; j_gene: TRBJ1-6; len: 14; CDR3aa: CASSYGQNNSPLHF
v_gene: TRBV9; j_gene: TRBJ1-2; len: 15; CDR3aa: CASSAQGAWNYGYTF
v_gene: TRBV5-6; j_gene: TRBJ1-4; len: 15; CDR3aa: CASSSTGTGNEKLFF
v_gene: TRBV9; j_gene: TRBJ2-5; len: 15; CDR3aa: CASSARDRGRETQYF